This T cell receptor beta chain was sequenced during a study of blood T cells in healthy people across ages. Study outcomes and limitations: Reliance upon unsorted PBMCs precluded definitive naive versus antigen-experienced comparison. As age increased, TCR beta diversity per million T cells fell in a roughly linear fashion.

The sample holds a few counts of this clonotype. No antigen is known for it. A J-beta primer mix and a sample-barcoded 5' primer were used in a second PCR of about 7 to 11 cycles. All samples gave at least 2.5 million CDR3-containing paired-end reads. Each CDR3 protein is one row after TCRdb ran MiXCR on the 5' RACE reads. The table records 1.5 million to 2 million distinct CDR3 sequences, approximately 40% of them present only once. The sequenced sample consisted of blood. The receptor's source is a human donor in good health.

The CDR3, as DNA: TGTGCCAGCAGCCAAAACCCCCCGGAGACCCAGTACTTC. It translates to CASSQNPPETQYF. The gene calls are TRBV7-2 and TRBJ2-5; no firm D call. Trimming took off 5 bases at V and 5 bases at J, with 12 bases between the two ends. CDR1 and CDR2 (germline): SGHTA, FQGNSA. CDR3 size: 13 residues.